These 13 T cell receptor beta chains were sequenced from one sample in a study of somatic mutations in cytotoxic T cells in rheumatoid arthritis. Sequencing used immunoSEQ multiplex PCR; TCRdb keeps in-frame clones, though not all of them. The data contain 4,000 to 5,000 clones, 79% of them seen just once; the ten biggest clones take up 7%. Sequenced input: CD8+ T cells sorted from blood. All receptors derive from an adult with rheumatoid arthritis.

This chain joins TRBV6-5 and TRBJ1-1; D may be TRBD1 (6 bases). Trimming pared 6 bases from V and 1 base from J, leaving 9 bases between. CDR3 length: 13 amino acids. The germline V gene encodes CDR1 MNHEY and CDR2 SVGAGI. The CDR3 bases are TGTGCCAGCAGCCAGACAGGGAACACTGAAGCTTTCTTT. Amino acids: CASSQTGNTEAFF.

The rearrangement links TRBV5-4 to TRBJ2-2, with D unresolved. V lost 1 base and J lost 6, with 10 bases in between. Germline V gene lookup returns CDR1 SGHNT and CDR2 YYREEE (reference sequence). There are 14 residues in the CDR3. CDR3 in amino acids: CASSLSVAAGELFF. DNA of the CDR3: TGTGCCAGCAGCTTGAGTGTAGCCGCCGGGGAGCTGTTTTTT.

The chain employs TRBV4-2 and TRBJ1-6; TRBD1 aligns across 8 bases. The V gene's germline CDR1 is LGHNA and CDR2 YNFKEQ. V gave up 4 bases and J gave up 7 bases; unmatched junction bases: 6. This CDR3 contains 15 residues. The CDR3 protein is CASSPQGASNSPLHF. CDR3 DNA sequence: TGTGCCAGCAGCCCCCAGGGGGCTTCAAATTCACCCCTCCACTTT.

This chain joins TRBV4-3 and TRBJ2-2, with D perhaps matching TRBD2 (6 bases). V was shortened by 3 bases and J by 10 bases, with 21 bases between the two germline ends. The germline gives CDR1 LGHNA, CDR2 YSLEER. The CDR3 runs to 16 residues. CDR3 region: CASSHDSWRGYSELFF. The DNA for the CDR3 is TGCGCCAGCAGCCATGACTCATGGCGGGGTTACTCGGAGCTGTTTTTT.

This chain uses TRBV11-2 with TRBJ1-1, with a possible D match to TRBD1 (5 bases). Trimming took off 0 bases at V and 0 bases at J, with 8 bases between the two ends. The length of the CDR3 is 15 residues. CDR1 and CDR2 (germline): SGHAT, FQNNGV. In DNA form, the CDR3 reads TGTGCCAGCAGCTTAGAGAGACAGCTGAACACTGAAGCTTTCTTT. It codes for CASSLERQLNTEAFF.

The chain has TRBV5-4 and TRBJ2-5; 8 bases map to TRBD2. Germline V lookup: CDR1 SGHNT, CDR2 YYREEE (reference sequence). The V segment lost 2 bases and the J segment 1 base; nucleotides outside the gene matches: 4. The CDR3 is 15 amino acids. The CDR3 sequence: CASSFGGGSQETQYF. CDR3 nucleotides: TGTGCCAGCAGCTTCGGCGGGGGGAGCCAAGAGACCCAGTACTTC.

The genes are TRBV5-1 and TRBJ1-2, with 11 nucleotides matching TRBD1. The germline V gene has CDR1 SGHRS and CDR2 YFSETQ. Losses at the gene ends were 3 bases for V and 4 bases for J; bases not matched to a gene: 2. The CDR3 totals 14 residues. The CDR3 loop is CASSWTGGIYGYTF. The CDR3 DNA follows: TGCGCCAGCAGCTGGACAGGGGGCATCTATGGCTACACCTTC.

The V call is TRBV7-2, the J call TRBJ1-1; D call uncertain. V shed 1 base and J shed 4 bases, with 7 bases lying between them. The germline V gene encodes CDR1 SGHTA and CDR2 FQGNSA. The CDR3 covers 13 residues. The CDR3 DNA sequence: TGTGCCAGCAGCTTAGTAGGGCTCACTGAAGCTTTCTTT. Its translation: CASSLVGLTEAFF.

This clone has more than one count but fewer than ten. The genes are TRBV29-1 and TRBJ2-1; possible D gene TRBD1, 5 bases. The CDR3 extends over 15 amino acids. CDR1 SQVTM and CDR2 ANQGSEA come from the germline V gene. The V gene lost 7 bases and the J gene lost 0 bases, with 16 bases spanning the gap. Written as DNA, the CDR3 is TGCAGCGCCATAGGACATCCGAGCTCCTACAATGAGCAGTTCTTC. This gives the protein CSAIGHPSSYNEQFF.

The CDR3 region is CASYRGPSGNTIYF. In nucleotides, the CDR3 is TGTGCCAGCTACAGGGGGCCCTCTGGAAACACCATATATTTT. The V gene is TRBV6-1, the J gene TRBJ1-3; TRBD1 matches at 9 bases. The junction had 2 bases not matched to a gene; V was cut back by 8 bases and J by 0 bases. The germline CDR1 and CDR2 sequences are MNHNS and SASEGT. The CDR3 runs 14 residues.

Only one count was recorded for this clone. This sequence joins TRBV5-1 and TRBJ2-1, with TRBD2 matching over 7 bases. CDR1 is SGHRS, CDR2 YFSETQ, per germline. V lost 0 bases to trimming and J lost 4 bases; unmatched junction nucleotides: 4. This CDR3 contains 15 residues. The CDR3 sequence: CASSLDGGGYNEQFF. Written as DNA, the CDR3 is TGCGCCAGCAGCTTGGACGGCGGGGGTTACAATGAGCAGTTCTTC.

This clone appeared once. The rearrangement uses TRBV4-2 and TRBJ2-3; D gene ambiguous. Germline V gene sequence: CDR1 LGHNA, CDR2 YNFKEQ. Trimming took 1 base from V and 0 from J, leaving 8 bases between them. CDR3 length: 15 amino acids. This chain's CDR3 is CASSQVAASTDTQYF. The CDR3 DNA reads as TGTGCCAGCAGCCAAGTGGCAGCTAGCACAGATACGCAGTATTTT.

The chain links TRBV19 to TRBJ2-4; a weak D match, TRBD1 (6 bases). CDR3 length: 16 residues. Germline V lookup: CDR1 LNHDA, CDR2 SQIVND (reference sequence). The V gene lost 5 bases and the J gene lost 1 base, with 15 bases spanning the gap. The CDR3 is CASSPSQGYAKNIQYF. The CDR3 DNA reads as TGTGCCAGTAGTCCGTCTCAGGGGTACGCCAAAAACATTCAGTACTTC.